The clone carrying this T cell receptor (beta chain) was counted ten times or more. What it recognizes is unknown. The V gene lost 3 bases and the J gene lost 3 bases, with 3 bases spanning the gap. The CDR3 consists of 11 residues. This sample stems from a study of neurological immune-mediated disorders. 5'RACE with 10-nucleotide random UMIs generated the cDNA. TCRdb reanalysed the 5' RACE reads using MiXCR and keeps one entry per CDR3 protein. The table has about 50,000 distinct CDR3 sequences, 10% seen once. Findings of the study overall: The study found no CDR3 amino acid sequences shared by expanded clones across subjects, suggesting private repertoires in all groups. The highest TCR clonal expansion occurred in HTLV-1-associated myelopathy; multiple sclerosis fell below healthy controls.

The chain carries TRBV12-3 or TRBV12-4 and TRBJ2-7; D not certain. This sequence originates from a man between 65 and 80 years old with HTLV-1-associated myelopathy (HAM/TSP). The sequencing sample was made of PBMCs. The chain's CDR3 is CASSFYYEQYF. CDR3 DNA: TGTGCCAGCAGTTTTTACTACGAGCAGTACTTC.